A selection of T cell receptor beta chains follows, all from one sample in a study. TCRdb recomputed calls from the multiplex PCR reads with MiXCR, one row per CDR3 protein. The sample gives some 1,700 distinct CDR3 sequences, around 4% of which show up once; approximately 62% is in the top ten. Material: naive CD4+ T cells sorted from blood. Source of these receptors: a female donor with breast cancer. The CDR3 runs from the conserved cysteine through the conserved F or W. A D gene is named only where the DNA matches it firmly. Part of the rows lack a size; the others show once, few, many or a class for expanded clones.

CDR3aa,CDR3nt,j_gene,d_gene,v_gene,abundance
CASSSSRTDYGYTF,TGTGCCAGCAGTTCTAGTCGGACAGACTATGGCTACACCTTC,TRBJ1-2,-,TRBV12-3/TRBV12-4,-
CASGSNYGYTF,TGTGCCAGTGGATCTAACTATGGCTACACCTTC,TRBJ1-2,-,TRBV12-3/TRBV12-4,medium-sized
CASTSVYGYTF,TGTGCCTCCACCAGTGTTTATGGCTACACCTTC,TRBJ1-2,-,TRBV12-3/TRBV12-4,medium-sized
CASSLTRGQGGKANYGYTF,TGTGCCAGCAGTTTAACCCGGGGACAGGGAGGAAAAGCTAACTATGGCTACACCTTC,TRBJ1-2,TRBD1,TRBV12-3/TRBV12-4,many
CASSPRTGLGYTF,TGTGCCAGCAGCCCCAGGACAGGTCTTGGCTACACCTTC,TRBJ1-2,TRBD1,TRBV12-3/TRBV12-4,medium-sized
CASRSSGRGDGYTF,TGTGCCAGCAGATCTTCGGGGCGGGGAGATGGCTACACCTTC,TRBJ1-2,-,TRBV12-3/TRBV12-4,medium-sized
CASSFIGPVYGYTF,TGTGCCAGCAGTTTTATCGGGCCCGTCTATGGCTACACCTTC,TRBJ1-2,-,TRBV12-3/TRBV12-4,many
CASSLADGPYGYTF,TGTGCCAGCAGTCTTGCCGACGGTCCCTATGGCTACACCTTC,TRBJ1-2,-,TRBV12-3/TRBV12-4,medium-sized
CASSSTGIGGYTF,TGTGCCAGCAGTTCCACAGGGATCGGTGGCTACACCTTC,TRBJ1-2,-,TRBV12-3/TRBV12-4,many
CASRLQGLTAGYTF,TGTGCCAGCAGGTTACAGGGGCTCACGGCCGGCTACACCTTC,TRBJ1-2,TRBD1,TRBV12-3/TRBV12-4,medium-sized
CASSRQWDGYTF,TGTGCCAGCAGTCGCCAATGGGATGGCTACACCTTC,TRBJ1-2,-,TRBV12-3/TRBV12-4,many
CASSSYGTATNYGYTF,TGTGCCAGCAGTTCATACGGGACAGCGACTAACTATGGCTACACCTTC,TRBJ1-2,TRBD1,TRBV12-3/TRBV12-4,-
CASSLGIDYGYTF,TGTGCCAGCAGTTTGGGGATAGACTATGGCTACACCTTC,TRBJ1-2,-,TRBV12-3/TRBV12-4,many
CASSLFGGYTF,TGTGCCAGCAGTTTATTTGGTGGCTACACCTTC,TRBJ1-2,-,TRBV12-3/TRBV12-4,medium-sized
CASSISREDYGYTF,TGTGCCAGCAGCATAAGCAGGGAAGACTATGGCTACACCTTC,TRBJ1-2,-,TRBV12-3/TRBV12-4,many
CASRPEARADPYGYTF,TGTGCCAGCAGACCAGAAGCTAGAGCGGACCCATATGGCTACACCTTC,TRBJ1-2,-,TRBV12-3/TRBV12-4,medium-sized
CASSLAPGRVYGYTF,TGTGCCAGCAGTTTAGCGCCGGGCAGAGTCTATGGCTACACCTTC,TRBJ1-2,-,TRBV12-3/TRBV12-4,many
CASSWDRENYGYTF,TGTGCCAGCAGTTGGGACAGGGAGAACTATGGCTACACCTTC,TRBJ1-2,TRBD1,TRBV12-3/TRBV12-4,many
CASSLVQKHNSNYGYTF,TGTGCCAGCAGTTTAGTCCAGAAGCATAATTCTAACTATGGCTACACCTTC,TRBJ1-2,-,TRBV12-3/TRBV12-4,many
CASSPTGVDLIYGYTF,TGTGCCAGCAGTCCGACAGGGGTCGATCTTATCTATGGCTACACCTTC,TRBJ1-2,TRBD1,TRBV12-3/TRBV12-4,many
CASSLNTGKPNYGYTF,TGTGCCAGCAGCTTAAACACCGGAAAGCCGAACTATGGCTACACCTTC,TRBJ1-2,-,TRBV12-3/TRBV12-4,many